This note documents a single TCR beta chain sequence. The data were taken from a study of blood T cell repertoires in COVID-19. Sequencing was performed with immunoSEQ multiplex PCR; in TCRdb, only in-frame clones are kept and a portion is missing. The sample shows some 300,000 clones, more than 70% of them seen only once. The CDR3 sequence is 13 residues long. The ends were cut back, 1 base at V and 9 bases at J, with 10 bases in the middle. Looked up from germline, CDR1 is SGHTA and CDR2 is FQGNSA. The genes are TRBV7-2 and TRBJ2-1; possibly TRBD1 for D (5 bases). Specimen: peripheral blood. The clonotype was recovered from a woman in her twenties or thirties who had recovered from COVID-19. The CDR3 spells CASSLVGRGEQFF. DNA of the CDR3: TGTGCCAGCAGCTTAGTGGGTAGGGGTGAGCAGTTCTTC.